This T cell receptor (beta chain) was captured in a study of blood T cell repertoires in COVID-19 (dated by TCRdb to the early 2020s). Context from the whole study: The collaborator samples originated in the United States, Italy and Spain and spanned the acute and convalescent phases of COVID-19. The prospective study material was composed of cDNA or gDNA derived from T cells, B-cell-depleted T cells, or PBMCs. The dataset comprised deeply sampled blood TCRbeta repertoires from subjects exposed to, actively infected with, or recovered from COVID-19. The repertoires were released in a freely available public database intended as a resource for research on the immune response to SARS-CoV-2. Samples were obtained from the ongoing ImmuneRACE study (first 160 participants) and from some 1,200 subjects provided by 6 global collaborators. The sample metadata nearly always contained a de-identified subject ID, COVID-19 status, age in years and sex. Where available, HLA class I and class II types were obtained from metadata supplied by the sample provider rather than from assay-based typing.

In Seattle, one collaborating source enrolled patients while the infection was active and tracked those patients longitudinally over the course of disease. Whole blood was collected in K2EDTA tubes by collaborating institutions according to the institutions' own protocols. For TCRbeta analysis, collaborators shipped samples as frozen whole blood, isolated PBMCs, or DNA extracted from either of those sample types. TCRbeta CDR3 regions were amplified from genomic DNA using the immunoSEQ Assay, a bias-controlled multiplex PCR. Under the source paper's analysis protocol: Within the assay, amplification of reference gene primers was used to estimate how many nucleated cells each sample contained. Sequence reads were collapsed and filtered to measure the absolute abundance of every unique TCRbeta CDR3 rearrangement. For each sample, productive Simpson clonality was calculated by taking the square root of Simpson's diversity index across productive rearrangements. The immuneACCESS repertoire file appears here via TCRdb, limited to in-frame rearrangements. These files lack a portion of the clones; in checked studies, under half of the deficit traces to unresolved V genes, and the cause of the others is not known. Clone size and the V and J calls come from that table; the DNA yielded D and trimming. In all, the sample holds 220,000 or so clones, and roughly 80% of those were seen once. Clones ranked in the top ten supply roughly 8% of the sample.

What the research found in general, with its limitations: Clinical and demographic metadata were provided uncurated, with the amount varying by source and participant.

As regards this clone: Its antigen is unknown. No qualities accompany the bases; no much larger clone lies one base away.

This receptor was taken from a woman of 80 years or more with COVID-19, enrolled during active disease. Sequencing was carried out using peripheral blood.

The sequenced DNA is TGCAGCGTCCTAGCGGCAAGCTCCTACAATGAGCAGTTCTTC. It translates to CSVLAASSYNEQFF. The V and J segments used are TRBV29-1 and TRBJ2-1; TRBD2 fits 7 bases in the junction. The CDR3 runs 14 residues from the cysteine to the phenylalanine. Only the CDR3 portion is preserved as DNA: 42 bases, with reading frame beginning at the first base. Looking up the germline V gene yields CDR1 SQVTM and CDR2 ANQGSEA. The germline V end is reduced by 6 bases and the J end by 0 bases; junction bases left unmatched: 5.